The 13 T cell receptor beta chains in this list originate from one sample, sequenced in a study of blood T cell repertoires in COVID-19. The repertoire was sequenced with immunoSEQ multiplex PCR; TCRdb's copy has only in-frame clones and lacks some. The data contain 100,000 to 150,000 clones, 70% to 75% of them seen just once; the ten biggest clones take up around 6%. The sequenced sample was peripheral blood. Every receptor here comes from a man older than 75 with COVID-19, enrolled during active disease.

The rearrangement links TRBV24-1 to TRBJ1-2; TRBD1 agrees at 7 bases. Germline V CDR1 and CDR2: KGHDR, SFDVKD. J was trimmed by 6 bases and V by 4 bases; bases with no gene match: 13. The CDR3 has 16 amino acids. CDR3 in amino acids: CATSDQDRLALDGYTF. CDR3 DNA: TGTGCCACCAGTGACCAGGACAGGCTCGCCCTCGATGGCTACACCTTC.

V gene TRBV28 combines with J gene TRBJ2-7, with 11 bases fitting TRBD2. This CDR3 is 15 amino acids long. Looked up from germline, CDR1 is MDHEN and CDR2 is SYDVKM. Trimming took 4 bases from V and 9 from J; bases not matched to a gene: 11. This chain's CDR3 is CASSSDGSGRAGQYF. CDR3 nucleotides: TGTGCCAGCAGTTCGGATGGTAGCGGGAGGGCCGGGCAGTACTTC.

Details on this clone: Other DNA sequences in the same sample also yield this CDR3. This chain connects TRBV28 to TRBJ1-3; unclear D gene. Per germline, CDR1 MDHEN and CDR2 SYDVKM. The ends were cut back, 3 bases at V and 2 bases at J, with 5 bases in the middle. The CDR3 is 13 residues long. Here the CDR3 DNA reads TGTGCCAGCAGTTTGGAGGCTGGAAACACCATATATTTT. Translating gives CASSLEAGNTIYF. Using reference TRBV28 and TRBJ1-3 for the parts outside the CDR3, the full variable domain is DVKVTQSSRYLVKRTGEKVFLECVQDMDHENMFWYRQDPGLGLRLIYFSYDVKMKEKGDIPEGYSVSREKKERFSLILESASTNQTSMYLCASSLEAGNTIYFGEGSWLTVV.

The chain is built from TRBV18 and TRBJ1-3, with TRBD1 as a possible D gene (5 bases). CDR1 is KGHSH, CDR2 LQKENI, per germline. The CDR3 consists of 17 residues. V lost 2 bases to trimming and J lost 0 bases, with 14 bases between them. The CDR3 nucleotides are TGTGCCAGCTCACCAAGTCCGGGGGGACTCTCTGGAAACACCATATATTTT. Its translation: CASSPSPGGLSGNTIYF. Looking up the rest from reference TRBV18 and TRBJ1-3 gives the full variable domain: NAGVMQNPRHLVRRRGQEARLRCSPMKGHSHVYWYRQLPEEGLKFMVYLQKENIIDESGMPKERFSAEFPKEGPSILRIQQVVRGDSAAYFCASSPSPGGLSGNTIYFGEGSWLTVV.

CDR3 protein: CASTELEKHPYEQYF. The CDR3 region has the DNA TGTGCCAGCACTGAACTAGAGAAACACCCCTACGAGCAGTACTTC. The rearrangement joins TRBV28 to TRBJ2-7; D may be TRBD2 (5 bases). Trimming left V 7 bases short and J 2 bases short, with 18 bases between. CDR1 and CDR2 (germline): MDHEN, SYDVKM. This CDR3 spans 15 amino acids.

This chain joins TRBV2 and TRBJ2-7, with a tentative D call TRBD1 (6 bases). Trimming removed 9 bases from V and 5 bases from J, with 17 bases in between. The CDR3 consists of 13 residues. Germline V gives CDR1 SNHLY, CDR2 FYNNEI. CDR3: CARGGIGSNEQYF. For the CDR3, the DNA is TGTGCCAGAGGGGGAATCGGGTCAAACGAGCAGTACTTC.

The gene calls are TRBV15 and TRBJ2-1, with 8 bases matching TRBD1. Trimming cost V 0 bases and J 6 bases; bases outside gene matches: 7. Per germline, CDR1 LNHNV and CDR2 YYDKDF (reference sequence). The CDR3 sequence is 16 residues long. CDR3 nucleotides: TGTGCCACCAGCAGAGATAGGCAGGGGGCCCTCAATGAGCAGTTCTTC. Protein product: CATSRDRQGALNEQFF. Full variable domain (missing parts from reference TRBV15 and TRBJ2-1): DAMVIQNPRYQVTQFGKPVTLSCSQTLNHNVMYWYQQKSSQAPKLLFHYYDKDFNNEADTPDNFQSRRPNTSFCFLDIRSPGLGDTAMYLCATSRDRQGALNEQFFGPGTRLTVL.

This chain joins TRBV7-9 and TRBJ1-3; no reliable D call. CDR1 and CDR2 from the germline V gene are SEHNR and FQNEAQ (reference sequence). The CDR3 sequence is 15 residues long. The germline V and J ends were trimmed by 2 bases and 0 bases, with 8 bases remaining between them. CDR3 sequence reads: CASSLTGLSGNTIYF. The CDR3 nucleotides read TGTGCCAGCAGCTTAACCGGACTCTCTGGAAACACCATATATTTT.

The gene calls are TRBV6-5 and TRBJ2-3; 7 bases map to TRBD1. CDR1 is MNHEY and CDR2 is SVGAGI in the germline V gene. J was trimmed by 0 bases and V by 4 bases; bases with no gene match: 1. This CDR3 has 14 residues. The CDR3 is CASSSGQSTDTQYF. CDR3 DNA: TGTGCCAGCAGTTCGGGACAGAGCACAGATACGCAGTATTTT.

This rearrangement joins TRBV5-1 to TRBJ2-1; tentatively, D is TRBD2 (6 bases). The CDR3 totals 16 residues. V lost 3 bases and J 4 bases, leaving 17 bases between the germline ends. The germline gives CDR1 SGHRS, CDR2 YFSETQ. CDR3 loop: CASSSAPLAEYNEQFF. The CDR3 DNA reads as TGCGCCAGCAGCTCAGCGCCATTAGCGGAGTACAATGAGCAGTTCTTC.

A single count supports this clone. The chain joins TRBV5-8 to TRBJ2-1; D perhaps matches TRBD2 (5 bases). The germline gives CDR1 SGHTS, CDR2 YDEGEE. The CDR3 is 15 amino acids. V shed 4 bases and J shed 5 bases, with 16 bases lying between them. CDR3 loop: CASSRGEGGHNEQFF. The CDR3 coding sequence is TGTGCCAGCAGCCGCGGTGAGGGCGGACACAATGAGCAGTTCTTC.

CDR3 amino acids: CASSLLLAGGPVGELFF. CDR3 in DNA: TGCGCCAGCAGCTTGTTGCTAGCGGGAGGGCCTGTCGGGGAGCTGTTTTTT. The chain couples TRBV5-1 to TRBJ2-2; 12 nucleotides match TRBD2. This CDR3 comprises 17 residues. J gave up 7 bases and V 1 base, and 8 bases lay outside the gene matches. Germline V gene lookup returns CDR1 SGHRS and CDR2 YFSETQ.

This rearrangement joins TRBV19 to TRBJ1-1; 8 bases match TRBD1. The CDR3 consists of 15 residues. Germline V gene sequence: CDR1 LNHDA, CDR2 SQIVND (reference sequence). The ends lost 6 bases at V and 1 base at J; junction bases unmatched: 7. CDR3 DNA sequence: TGTGCCAGTAGAAACAGGGGGGGAGAGAACACTGAAGCTTTCTTT. Encoded protein: CASRNRGGENTEAFF.